In its sample, the clone carrying this T cell receptor beta chain was seen once. This CDR3 is 14 amino acids long. The ends lost 6 bases at V and 4 bases at J; junction bases unmatched: 7. Germline loops: CDR1 MNHEY, CDR2 SVGAGI. The data were taken from a study of OX40 agonist ivuxolimab in advanced cancers. Here immunoSEQ multiplex PCR was the method, and the copy in TCRdb shows in-frame clones only, minus some. In the table there are some 98,000 clones, 85% to 95% of which are singletons. The sample consisted of CD4+ or CD8+ T cells sorted from blood, taken in a trial of the OX40 agonist ivuxolimab. This receptor was identified in an adult with an advanced solid tumor such as melanoma, head and neck, liver or kidney cancer. The V gene is TRBV6-5, the J gene TRBJ1-2, with 8 bases lining up with TRBD1. The CDR3 nucleotides read TGTGCCAGCAGCCCTACAGGGGGTGGCTATGGCTACACCTTC. This encodes CASSPTGGGYGYTF.